These 20 T cell receptor beta chains came from one sample sequenced in a study of regulatory T cells in long-lasting Graves disease. Construction of TCR beta libraries relied on iRepertoire HTBI primers and on Arm-PCR targeting CDR3 regions. TCRdb re-analysed the multiplex PCR reads in MiXCR, keeping a single row per CDR3 protein. The data contain under 400,000 distinct CDR3 sequences, 15% to 20% of them seen just once; the ten biggest clones take up about 27%. Time point reported: newly diagnosed GD, antithyroid drugs for less than 3 months. PBMC-derived RNA was used for the TCR library. These data were also filed under a second study, of T cells in Graves' hyperthyroidism and ophthalmopathy.

This specimen consisted of peripheral blood mononuclear cells (PBMCs), obtained at new diagnosis, from a patient treated with antithyroid drugs. The receptors stem from a man aged 35 to 55 with Graves disease.

This clonotype appeared many times. The chain combines TRBV11-3 with TRBJ2-3, with TRBD1 matching 8 bases. With V trimmed by 5 bases and J by 6 bases, 7 bases remained unmatched. This CDR3 spans 14 amino acids. Germline V gene lookup returns CDR1 SGHNT and CDR2 YENEEA. The CDR3: CASSPTGAGDTQYF. CDR3 bases: TGTGCCAGCAGCCCGACAGGGGCTGGGGATACGCAGTATTTT.

Ten or more counts support this clonotype. V gene TRBV5-1 combines with J gene TRBJ2-7, with no clear D. Between the trimmed V and J ends, which lost 4 bases and 0 bases, there was a span of 11 bases. This CDR3 is built from 14 residues. In germline, CDR1 is SGHRS, CDR2 YFSETQ. CDR3 nucleotides: TGCGCCAGCAGCCACGGCACAAACTCCTACGAGCAGTACTTC. Its protein product is CASSHGTNSYEQYF.

The chain is built from TRBV7-3 and TRBJ2-3; 7 nucleotides line up with TRBD2. Trimming removed 3 bases from V and 7 bases from J; junction bases left unmatched: 22. The germline V gene has CDR1 SGHTA and CDR2 FQGTGA. The CDR3 runs to 19 residues. CDR3 region: CASSFFPTLGGSSRNTQYF. The CDR3 nucleotides are TGTGCCAGCAGCTTTTTCCCGACCCTGGGAGGGAGCTCTCGAAATACGCAGTATTTT. The full variable domain, completed using reference TRBV7-3 and TRBJ2-3, is GAGVSQTPSNKVTEKGKYVELRCDPISGHTALYWYRQSLGQGPEFLIYFQGTGAADDSGLPNDRFFAVRPEGSVSTLKIQRTERGDSAVYLCASSFFPTLGGSSRNTQYFGPGTRLTVL.

This clonotype was detected many times. The genes are TRBV7-2 and TRBJ2-7; maybe TRBD2 (6 bases). V was cut by 1 base and J by 7 bases, with 17 bases left in between. The germline CDR1 and CDR2 sequences are SGHTA and FQGNSA. This CDR3 contains 15 residues. The CDR3 DNA sequence: TGTGCCAGCAGCTTAGTCTCCCGGGCGGAGGGAGAGCAGTACTTC. Translation: CASSLVSRAEGEQYF.

This clonotype showed up many times. V and J are TRBV18 and TRBJ2-7, with D uncertain. Trimming left V 3 bases short and J 0 bases short, with 6 bases between. Germline CDR1 reads KGHSH; CDR2 reads LQKENI. The length of the CDR3 is 13 residues. CDR3 sequence reads: CASSPLGSYEQYF. The CDR3 DNA reads TGTGCCAGCTCACCCCTTGGCTCCTACGAGCAGTACTTC. Looking up the rest from reference TRBV18 and TRBJ2-7 gives the full variable domain: NAGVMQNPRHLVRRRGQEARLRCSPMKGHSHVYWYRQLPEEGLKFMVYLQKENIIDESGMPKERFSAEFPKEGPSILRIQQVVRGDSAAYFCASSPLGSYEQYFGPGTRLTVT.

This clonotype was observed a few times. The chain combines TRBV11-2 with TRBJ2-1, with TRBD1 matching 11 bases. Germline V gene lookup returns CDR1 SGHAT and CDR2 FQNNGV. V shed 1 base and J 8 bases; nucleotides not matched to a gene: 1. CDR3 length: 14 residues. CDR3 loop: CASSLGTGGYEQFF. CDR3 sequence (DNA): TGTGCCAGCAGCTTAGGGACAGGGGGCTATGAGCAGTTCTTC. Filled out from reference TRBV11-2 and TRBJ2-1, the complete variable domain reads EAGVAQSPRYKIIEKRQSVAFWCNPISGHATLYWYQQILGQGPKLLIQFQNNGVVDDSQLPKDRFSAERLKGVDSTLKIQPAKLEDSAVYLCASSLGTGGYEQFFGPGTRLTVL.

The chain recombines TRBV5-5 with TRBJ1-2; D remains unclear. Deletions cut 0 bases from V and 4 bases from J, with 10 bases between. Germline V CDR1 and CDR2: SGHKS, YYEKEE (reference sequence). The CDR3 is 14 residues long. The CDR3 DNA sequence: TGTGCCAGCAGCTTGGATGCAGGATCCTATGGCTACACCTTC. Amino acid sequence: CASSLDAGSYGYTF.

In this sample, this clonotype turned up many times. The V and J genes are TRBV30 and TRBJ1-3, with D unclear. Trimming stripped 3 bases from V and 3 bases from J, with 18 bases between. The CDR3 consists of 16 residues. The germline gives CDR1 GTSNPN, CDR2 SVGIG (reference sequence). As DNA, the CDR3 is TGTGCCTGGAGACCCCTGAAAGGCGGGCATGGAAACACCATATATTTT. Amino acids: CAWRPLKGGHGNTIYF. Combining the CDR3 with reference TRBV30 and TRBJ1-3 gives the whole variable domain SQTIHQWPATLVQPVGSPLSLECTVEGTSNPNLYWYRQAAGRGLQLLFYSVGIGQISSEVPQNLSASRPQDRQFILSSKKLLLSDSGFYLCAWRPLKGGHGNTIYFGEGSWLTVV.

Only a few counts were recorded for this clonotype. Relative to the germline gene, one junction end is altered; a read error may explain this. The chain uses TRBV18 and TRBJ2-1; unclear D gene. Per the germline V gene, CDR1 is KGHSH and CDR2 is LQKENI. The CDR3 contains 15 residues. This CDR3 is CASSSTVSSYNEQLF. The DNA of the CDR3 is TGTGCCAGCTCGTCGACGGTAAGCTCCTACAATGAGCAGCTCTTC.

This clonotype has ten or more counts. The chain uses TRBV20-1 and TRBJ1-5, with D tentatively TRBD1 (5 bases). The CDR3 is 18 residues long. Germline V gene data show CDR1 as DFQATT and CDR2 as SNEGSKA (reference sequence). Deletions cut 1 base from V and 5 bases from J, with 24 bases between. Written as DNA, the CDR3 is TGCAGTGCTAGAGGCTACCTCGCAACCCAGGGTTTCGATCAGCCCCAGCATTTT. It translates to CSARGYLATQGFDQPQHF.

In its sample, this clonotype was seen many times. The chain uses TRBV24-1 and TRBJ1-5; TRBD1 aligns across 7 bases. The CDR3 sequence is 16 residues long. Trimming took 4 bases from V and 4 from J; bases not matched to a gene: 9. The germline CDR1 and CDR2 sequences are KGHDR and SFDVKD. The CDR3 DNA reads TGTGCCACCAGTGACTCCGGGACAGCAACTAATCAGCCCCAGCATTTT. Translating gives CATSDSGTATNQPQHF.

This clonotype appeared many times. The gene calls are TRBV20-1 and TRBJ2-5, with TRBD1 matching 9 bases. The J segment lost 5 bases and the V segment lost 5 bases, leaving 18 bases of the junction unmatched. The CDR3 is 17 residues long. CDR1 and CDR2 (germline): DFQATT, SNEGSKA (reference sequence). CDR3 coding DNA: TGCAGTGCTTCGACCATTACAGGGGGCTGGAGGAGCGAGACCCAGTACTTC. Amino acids: CSASTITGGWRSETQYF.

This clonotype has at least ten counts. The CDR3 DNA reads TGTGCCACCGGGACTAGCGGCACAGATACGCAGTATTTT. It encodes CATGTSGTDTQYF. The gene calls are TRBV6-1 and TRBJ2-3; 10 nucleotides agree with TRBD2. This CDR3 is built from 13 residues. V lost 10 bases to trimming and J lost 1 base; unmatched junction nucleotides: 2. Germline values: CDR1 MNHNS, CDR2 SASEGT.

In its sample, this clonotype was seen many times. The rearrangement joins TRBV2 to TRBJ2-7; TRBD1 agrees at 7 bases. V shed 4 bases, J shed 2 bases, and the junction held 14 bases outside the gene matches. This CDR3 has 17 residues. Germline V gene data show CDR1 as SNHLY and CDR2 as FYNNEI. As DNA, the CDR3 is TGTGCCAGCAGTGCTGACAGGGTAGGTGCCTTGACCTACGAGCAGTACTTC. This sequence encodes CASSADRVGALTYEQYF.

This clonotype was observed a single time. A much larger clone differs from this one at a single base, so this may be a read error. The chain links TRBV28 to TRBJ1-5; D is undetermined. The CDR3 length is 15 residues. The germline gives CDR1 MDHEN, CDR2 SYDVKM. Trimming took off 5 bases at V and 3 bases at J, with 14 bases between the two ends. This CDR3 reads CASSPQTRANQPQHF. As DNA, the CDR3 is TGTGCCAGCAGTCCTCAGACGAGGGCCAATCAGCCCCAGCATTTT.

The sample holds a few counts of this clonotype. The J gene is TRBJ2-7, the V gene TRBV7-2, with a weak D call TRBD1 (7 bases). The germline V gene has CDR1 SGHTA and CDR2 FQGNSA. The V and J ends lost 0 bases and 0 bases respectively, with 15 bases between them. This CDR3 comprises 17 residues. The CDR3 is CASSLAGGTEPSYEQYF. CDR3 nucleotides: TGTGCCAGCAGCTTAGCAGGGGGGACAGAGCCCTCCTACGAGCAGTACTTC.

The chain links TRBV13 to TRBJ1-3, with D possibly matching TRBD1 (5 bases). This CDR3 region has 15 residues. V gave up 1 base and J gave up 3 bases, with 10 bases separating them. The V gene's germline CDR1 is PRHDT and CDR2 FYEKMQ (reference sequence). The CDR3 loop is CASSLVGRVGNTIYF. Here the CDR3 DNA reads TGTGCCAGCAGCTTAGTAGGCAGGGTTGGAAACACCATATATTTT.

Worth noting for this clonotype: A far more abundant clone sits one base away, making this likely a read error. The chain links TRBV6-5 to TRBJ2-7; the D is unclear. The V end lost 5 bases, the J end lost 0 bases, and 17 bases lay between the germline ends. The CDR3 runs 16 residues. In germline, CDR1 is MNHEY, CDR2 SVGAGI. Written as DNA, the CDR3 is TGTGCCAGCAGTACCCGCGTGGGCCAGAGCTCCTACGAGCAGTACTTC. This encodes CASSTRVGQSSYEQYF.

This clonotype was seen ten or more times. This chain connects TRBV10-3 to TRBJ2-1, with 7 bases aligning to TRBD1. The CDR3 totals 15 residues. The J segment lost 5 bases and the V segment lost 2 bases, leaving 6 bases of the junction unmatched. Germline CDR1 reads ENHRY; CDR2 reads SYGVKD. The CDR3, as DNA: TGTGCCATCAGTGAGACAGGGGAATACGACAATGAGCAGTTCTTC. As protein: CAISETGEYDNEQFF.

This clonotype was observed many times. V is TRBV12-3 or TRBV12-4 and J is TRBJ2-2; D is uncertain. The ends were cut back, 2 bases at V and 6 bases at J, with 7 bases in the middle. The CDR3 contains 13 residues. Here the CDR3 reads CASSLWESGELFF. CDR3 DNA: TGTGCCAGCAGTTTATGGGAATCCGGGGAGCTGTTTTTT.